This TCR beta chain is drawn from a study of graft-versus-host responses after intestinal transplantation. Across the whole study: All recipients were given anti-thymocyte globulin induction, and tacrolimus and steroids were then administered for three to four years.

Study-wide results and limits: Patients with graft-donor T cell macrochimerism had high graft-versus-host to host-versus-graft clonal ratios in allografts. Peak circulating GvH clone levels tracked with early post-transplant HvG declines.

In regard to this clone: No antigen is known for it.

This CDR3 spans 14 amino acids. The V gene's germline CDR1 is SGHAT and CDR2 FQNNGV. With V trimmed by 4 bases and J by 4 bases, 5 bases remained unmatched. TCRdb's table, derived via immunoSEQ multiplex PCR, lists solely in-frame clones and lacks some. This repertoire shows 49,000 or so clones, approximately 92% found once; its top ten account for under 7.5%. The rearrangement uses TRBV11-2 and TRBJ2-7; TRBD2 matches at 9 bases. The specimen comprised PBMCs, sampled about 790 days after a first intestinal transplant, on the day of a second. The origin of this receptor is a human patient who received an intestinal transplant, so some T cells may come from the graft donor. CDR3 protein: CASSSTSGFYEQYF. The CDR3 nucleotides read TGTGCCAGCAGCTCTACTAGCGGGTTTTACGAGCAGTACTTC.